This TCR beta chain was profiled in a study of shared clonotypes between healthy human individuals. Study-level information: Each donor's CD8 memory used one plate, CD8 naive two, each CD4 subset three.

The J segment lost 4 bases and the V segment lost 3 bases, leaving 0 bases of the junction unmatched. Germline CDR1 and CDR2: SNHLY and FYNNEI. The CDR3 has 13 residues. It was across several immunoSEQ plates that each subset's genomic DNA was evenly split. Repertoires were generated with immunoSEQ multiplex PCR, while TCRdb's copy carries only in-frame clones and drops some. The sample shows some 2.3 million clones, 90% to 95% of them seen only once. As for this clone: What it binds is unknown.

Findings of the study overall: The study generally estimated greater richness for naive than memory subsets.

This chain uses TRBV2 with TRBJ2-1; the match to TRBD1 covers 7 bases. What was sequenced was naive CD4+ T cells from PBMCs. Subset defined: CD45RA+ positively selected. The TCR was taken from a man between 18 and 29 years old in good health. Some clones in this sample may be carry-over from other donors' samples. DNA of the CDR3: TGTGCCAGCAGTGAGACAGGGTACAATGAGCAGTTCTTC. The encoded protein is CASSETGYNEQFF.